The TCR beta chain described here comes from a study of Ad26.COV2.S vaccination and SARS-CoV-2 variants. Study-level background: Donor got 5x10^10 or 1x10^11 viral particles of Ad26.COV2.S.

Only in-frame clones appear in the TCRdb table, and some are missing; sequencing was by immunoSEQ multiplex PCR. This table has around 300,000 clones, about 88% appearing once. This clone was observed a few times. CDR1 is SGHVS, CDR2 FNYEAQ, per germline. V was shortened by 5 bases and J by 2 bases, with 15 bases between the two germline ends. CDR3 length: 15 residues. Described treatment: some 20 received Ad26.COV2.S at low or high dose, single or two shots; 5 received placebo; per-sample allocation not given. The samples were gathered on day 63 after the first injection of vaccine or placebo. The chain joins TRBV7-6 to TRBJ1-1, with D possibly being TRBD1 (5 bases). The input for sequencing was peripheral blood, taken in a trial of Ad26.COV2.S vaccine versus placebo. The clonotype comes from a person between 18 and 65 years old who received the Ad26.COV2.S COVID-19 vaccine or a placebo. The CDR3, as DNA: TGTGCCAGCAGCCAAACCCCAGGGTCCAACACTGAAGCTTTCTTT. This gives the protein CASSQTPGSNTEAFF.